This TCR beta chain was sequenced during a study of cytomegalovirus exposure and HLA in healthy donors. PCR employed 60 Vbeta and 13 Jbeta primers. Per the original methods: Later reanalysis found 75 million to 100 million unique TCR beta chains, roughly 10 million of them shared. Generated by immunoSEQ multiplex PCR, the TCRdb table keeps only in-frame clones and is missing some. The DNA was the basis for D and trimming; V, J and clone size are from that table. In the table there are about 190,000 clones, about nine tenths of which are singletons. On this clone: Its antigen is unidentified.

The CDR3 sequence is 14 residues long. With 5 bases removed from V and 2 bases from J, the gap between germline ends came to 9 bases. CDR1 MRHNA and CDR2 SNTAGT come from the germline V gene. Whole-study results and caveats: A further, later analysis showed that HLA-associated TCR beta chains (compared with equally common others) were more clonally expanded.

Sequenced input: PBMCs. The rearrangement joins TRBV6-4 to TRBJ2-2, with D tentatively TRBD1 (6 bases). The receptor's source is a man under 40 in good health and CMV-seronegative. CDR3 residues: CASSKQGNTGELFF. CDR3 DNA sequence: TGTGCCAGCAGTAAACAGGGAAACACCGGGGAGCTGTTTTTT.